The rows below give T cell receptor beta chains drawn from one sample of a study of T cells in Graves' hyperthyroidism and ophthalmopathy. TCRdb independently ran MiXCR on the multiplex PCR reads; one entry per CDR3 protein. The sample comprises some 250,000 distinct CDR3 sequences, roughly 15% of which are singletons, and roughly 15% rests with the top ten. Sequenced material: blood. Receptors were obtained from a woman aged 40 to 49 with Graves' hyperthyroidism that later progressed to Graves' ophthalmopathy. Each CDR3 is given with its conserved first and last residue. D genes are given only for firm matches. Rows give clone size only sometimes, using once, few, many, or a class for an expanded clone.

CDR3aa	CDR3nt	v_gene	j_gene	abundance	d_gene
CASSADRGQPQHF	TGTGCCAGCAGTGCCGACAGGGGTCAGCCCCAGCATTTT	TRBV27	TRBJ1-5	NA	TRBD1
CASKKAGGSYEQYF	TGTGCCAGTAAAAAGGCAGGGGGCTCCTACGAGCAGTACTTC	TRBV19	TRBJ2-7	many	TRBD1
CASSLAGVYSDEQFF	TGTGCCAGCAGTTTAGCGGGAGTATACAGCGATGAGCAGTTCTTC	TRBV28	TRBJ2-1	many	TRBD2
CAGSSLPGQGSEQYF	TGTGCCGGCAGCTCCCTACCGGGACAGGGGTCCGAGCAGTACTTC	TRBV7-3	TRBJ2-7	few	TRBD1
CASSIQPNTEASF	TGTGCCAGTAGTATCCAGCCGAACACTGAAGCTTCCTTT	TRBV19	TRBJ1-1	NA	NA
CASSYLTGELFF	TGTGCCAGCAGTTACTTGACCGGGGAGCTGTTTTTT	TRBV12-3/TRBV12-4	TRBJ2-2	many	NA
CAILAEPSNTGELFF	TGTGCCATCTTAGCGGAGCCTTCGAACACCGGGGAGCTGTTTTTT	TRBV10-3	TRBJ2-2	many	NA
CASSWVWLGPQETQYF	TGTGCCAGCAGTTGGGTATGGCTTGGACCCCAAGAGACCCAGTACTTC	TRBV28	TRBJ2-5	many	NA
CASSFISFGTADEQYF	TGTGCCAGCAGCTTTATTAGTTTCGGGACAGCCGATGAGCAGTACTTC	TRBV11-2	TRBJ2-7	many	TRBD1
CASSSRQILQETQYF	TGTGCCAGCAGTTCCCGCCAAATTCTACAAGAGACCCAGTACTTC	TRBV27	TRBJ2-5	many	NA
CASSDRGRNEQFF	TGCGCCAGCAGTGACAGGGGGAGGAATGAGCAGTTCTTC	TRBV10-2	TRBJ2-1	NA	NA
CASSLQGLGQPQHF	TGTGCCAGCAGTTTACAGGGTCTAGGTCAGCCCCAGCATTTT	TRBV6-2/TRBV6-3	TRBJ1-5	many	NA
CASSPDRAVNQPQHF	TGTGCCAGCAGCCCCGACAGAGCCGTCAATCAGCCCCAGCATTTT	TRBV28	TRBJ1-5	NA	NA
CSARARGDQPQHF	TGCAGTGCTAGGGCCCGGGGCGACCAGCCCCAGCATTTT	TRBV20-1	TRBJ1-5	NA	NA
CSVERTLQETQYF	TGCAGCGTTGAAAGGACCCTTCAAGAGACCCAGTACTTC	TRBV29-1	TRBJ2-5	many	NA
CASSDGPSWSKNIQYF	TGTGCCAGCAGTGACGGACCGTCGTGGTCCAAAAACATTCAGTACTTC	TRBV27	TRBJ2-4	many	NA
CASSQAGVMEEKLFF	TGTGCCAGCAGCCAAGCAGGGGTGATGGAGGAAAAACTGTTTTTT	TRBV4-2	TRBJ1-4	NA	NA
CASRDIGPYNEQFF	TGTGCCAGCAGGGATATCGGACCCTACAATGAGCAGTTCTTC	TRBV11-2	TRBJ2-1	many	NA
CASSRDAGTYEQYF	TGTGCCAGCAGTAGGGACGCAGGCACCTACGAGCAGTACTTC	TRBV2	TRBJ2-7	many	NA
CASSVGGLANTGELFF	TGTGCCAGCAGCGTAGGGGGACTAGCGAATACCGGGGAGCTGTTTTTT	TRBV9	TRBJ2-2	many	TRBD2
CSARKAGGLNTQYF	TGCAGTGCTAGAAAAGCGGGTGGCTTAAATACGCAGTATTTT	TRBV20-1	TRBJ2-3	many	NA
CASTRAQGASYGYTF	TGTGCCAGCACCCGAGCCCAGGGGGCCAGCTATGGCTACACCTTC	TRBV6-2/TRBV6-3	TRBJ1-2	many	TRBD1
CASSRRESDNEQYF	TGTGCCAGCTCACGGCGGGAGTCTGATAACGAGCAGTACTTC	TRBV18	TRBJ2-7	NA	TRBD2
CAWASVTEAFF	TGTGCCTGGGCGTCGGTCACTGAAGCTTTCTTT	TRBV30	TRBJ1-1	NA	NA
CASSHNTGASSTDTQYF	TGTGCCAGCAGTCACAATACCGGGGCCTCGAGCACAGATACGCAGTATTTT	TRBV2	TRBJ2-3	many	NA
CASRGGDTDTQYF	TGTGCCAGCCGCGGGGGGGACACAGATACGCAGTATTTT	TRBV18	TRBJ2-3	many	TRBD2
CARKRGTGTFYEQYF	TGTGCCAGGAAAAGGGGGACCGGGACTTTCTACGAGCAGTACTTC	TRBV27	TRBJ2-7	many	NA
CASSPGLDYNEQFF	TGTGCCAGCAGCCCGGGACTGGACTACAATGAGCAGTTCTTC	TRBV6-1	TRBJ2-1	many	NA
CASSPSAGQGFDSPLHF	TGTGCCAGCAGCCCCTCGGCCGGACAGGGTTTCGATTCACCCCTCCACTTT	TRBV9	TRBJ1-6	many	TRBD1
CSAGRLAAFQETQYF	TGCAGTGCTGGGAGACTAGCGGCTTTCCAAGAGACCCAGTACTTC	TRBV20-1	TRBJ2-5	many	TRBD2
CASSLEGGTDTQYF	TGTGCCAGCAGCTTGGAAGGAGGGACAGATACGCAGTATTTT	TRBV5-8	TRBJ2-3	few	NA
CASSWTSGTDTQYF	TGTGCCAGCAGCTGGACTAGCGGGACAGATACGCAGTATTTT	TRBV7-8	TRBJ2-3	NA	TRBD2
CASSFGDQFLNNEQFF	TGTGCCAGCAGCTTCGGAGATCAATTCCTAAACAATGAGCAGTTCTTC	TRBV5-6	TRBJ2-1	few	NA
CASSVGGKGGSYEQYF	TGTGCCAGCAGCGTGGGAGGGAAGGGAGGTTCCTACGAGCAGTACTTC	TRBV9	TRBJ2-7	few	TRBD2
CASSPGTDLLWREDNEQFF	TGTGCCAGCAGCCCAGGGACAGACCTCCTGTGGCGGGAGGACAATGAGCAGTTCTTC	TRBV7-2	TRBJ2-1	many	NA
CASSHPSPGGVYNEQFF	TGTGCCAGCAGCCACCCAAGTCCGGGTGGGGTCTACAATGAGCAGTTCTTC	TRBV7-9	TRBJ2-1	NA	NA
CAISDGLSPYEQYF	TGTGCCATCAGTGACGGACTCTCTCCCTACGAGCAGTACTTC	TRBV10-3	TRBJ2-7	many	NA
CASSVVLGTPLDEQYF	TGTGCCAGCAGCGTAGTCCTAGGGACACCTCTTGACGAGCAGTACTTC	TRBV9	TRBJ2-7	NA	NA
CASTLSSSTEAFF	TGTGCCAGCACTTTGAGTTCGAGTACTGAAGCTTTCTTT	TRBV6-1	TRBJ1-1	many	NA
CAWSIPGGTTPYNEQFF	TGTGCCTGGAGTATCCCCGGGGGGACGACGCCCTACAATGAGCAGTTCTTC	TRBV30	TRBJ2-1	few	TRBD2
CTSSLDWETQYF	TGTACCAGCAGCCTAGACTGGGAGACCCAGTACTTC	TRBV7-9	TRBJ2-5	few	NA
CASSQQGSSYNEQFF	TGTGCCAGCAGCCAACAGGGGAGCTCCTACAATGAGCAGTTCTTC	TRBV6-1	TRBJ2-1	many	TRBD1
CASIAGMGTDTQYF	TGTGCCAGCATCGCGGGAATGGGCACAGATACGCAGTATTTT	TRBV27	TRBJ2-3	many	NA
CASSSGGDGYTF	TGTGCCAGCAGCTCCGGCGGGGATGGCTACACCTTC	TRBV7-6	TRBJ1-2	many	NA
CASSRGGTANEKLFF	TGTGCCAGCAGTAGGGGAGGTACGGCTAATGAAAAACTGTTTTTT	TRBV28	TRBJ1-4	many	NA
CSVAGSSRDTEAFF	TGCAGTGTGGCAGGGAGTTCGAGGGACACTGAAGCTTTCTTT	TRBV20-1	TRBJ1-1	many	NA
CASTPGGTGNTIYF	TGTGCCAGCACCCCCGGCGGGACTGGAAACACCATATATTTT	TRBV12-3/TRBV12-4	TRBJ1-3	many	NA
CASTPGLAGAEFHGELFF	TGTGCCAGCACCCCGGGGCTAGCGGGAGCGGAATTTCACGGGGAGCTGTTTTTT	TRBV5-4	TRBJ2-2	few	TRBD2
CASSVSGGTRDYNEQFF	TGTGCCAGCAGCGTCAGTGGTGGGACTAGGGACTACAATGAGCAGTTCTTC	TRBV11-2	TRBJ2-1	once	TRBD2
CASSTPRDRGSSTNEKLFF	TGTGCCAGCAGTACTCCACGGGACAGGGGATCGTCCACTAATGAAAAACTGTTTTTT	TRBV6-1	TRBJ1-4	many	TRBD1
CASSLGDQEIQYF	TGTGCCAGCAGTTTGGGGGATCAAGAGATCCAGTACTTC	TRBV28	TRBJ2-5	few	NA
CASSLLSPRGTDTQYF	TGTGCCAGCAGTTTATTGAGTCCGAGGGGCACAGATACGCAGTATTTT	TRBV27	TRBJ2-3	many	NA
CASSLVTASMNTEAFF	TGTGCCAGCTCACTGGTGACGGCATCTATGAACACTGAAGCTTTCTTT	TRBV18	TRBJ1-1	few	NA
CASSEAQARTYEQYF	TGTGCCAGCAGTGAAGCGCAGGCTAGAACCTACGAGCAGTACTTC	TRBV6-4	TRBJ2-7	many	NA
CASSLTWDPSETQYF	TGCGCCAGCAGCTTGACGTGGGACCCGTCAGAGACCCAGTACTTC	TRBV5-1	TRBJ2-5	many	NA
CASSLVASGELFF	TGTGCCAGCAGCTTAGTTGCCAGCGGGGAGCTGTTTTTT	TRBV7-6	TRBJ2-2	NA	NA
CASSYGGQAEQFF	TGCGCCAGCAGCTATGGAGGACAGGCAGAGCAGTTCTTC	TRBV5-1	TRBJ2-1	NA	TRBD1
CASSSAKTSAYNEQFF	TGCGCCAGCAGCTCTGCGAAGACTAGCGCCTACAATGAGCAGTTCTTC	TRBV5-1	TRBJ2-1	many	TRBD2